This TCR beta chain appears in the sequencing data of a study of response to subunit inactivated influenza vaccine. Notes on the study in general: Few additional T cells are recruited per seasonal influenza vaccination, authors suggested.

This clonotype was observed a few times. Antigen specificity is unknown. TCRdb redid the calling of the RT-PCR reads with MiXCR, one entry per CDR3 protein. This table has about 580,000 distinct CDR3 sequences, 13% to 15% appearing once. Sequences were derived from PBMCs from blood, sampled about 12 days after vaccination. This receptor was identified in a man aged 50-59 years who received an inactivated influenza vaccine.

The CDR3 is CASSGEGSTDTQYF. Here the CDR3 DNA reads TGTGCCAGCAGCGGGGAGGGAAGCACAGATACGCAGTATTTT. The chain joins TRBV2 to TRBJ2-3, with 7 bases that match TRBD2. The CDR3 length is 14 residues. V lost 6 bases to trimming and J lost 0 bases; unmatched junction nucleotides: 3. Germline V CDR1 and CDR2: SNHLY, FYNNEI.